The next 7 T cell receptor beta chains were all read from a single sample in a study of T-cell memory formation after mild COVID-19. Each CDR3 protein is one row after TCRdb ran MiXCR on the 5' RACE reads. The sample gives 500,000 to 650,000 distinct CDR3 sequences, about 22% of which show up once; approximately 8% is in the top ten. Source material: PBMCs or a T cell subset sorted from them (not recorded which). Receptors originate from an adult woman who had mild COVID-19 (a few samples of this study predate the infection). Cell type and time point are not known.

CDR3 residues: CSAPRTHYEQYF. Written as DNA, the CDR3 is TGCAGTGCCCCTAGGACACATTACGAGCAGTACTTC. The chain couples TRBV20-1 to TRBJ2-7; a possible D gene is TRBD1 (5 bases). The ends were cut back, 6 bases at V and 4 bases at J, with 13 bases in the middle. This CDR3 has 12 amino acids. Per germline, CDR1 DFQATT and CDR2 SNEGSKA (reference sequence).

This clonotype has only a few counts. The chain's CDR3 is CASSQELGSYEQYF. CDR3 in DNA: TGTGCCAGCAGCCAAGAGCTGGGGTCCTACGAGCAGTACTTC. V is TRBV4-2 and J is TRBJ2-7, with D unclear. Trimming stripped 0 bases from V and 1 base from J, with 7 bases between. This CDR3 contains 14 residues. CDR1 and CDR2 from the germline V gene are LGHNA and YNFKEQ.

This clonotype was seen at least ten times. This chain joins TRBV5-1 and TRBJ1-1, with 7 positions matching TRBD1. V shed 0 bases, J shed 0 bases, and the junction held 8 bases outside the gene matches. Germline lookup yields CDR1 SGHRS and CDR2 YFSETQ. The CDR3 loop spans 17 amino acids. CDR3 nucleotide sequence: TGCGCCAGCAGCTTGGCGGAGTTACAGGGGCTGAACACTGAAGCTTTCTTT. Translated: CASSLAELQGLNTEAFF.

This clonotype has more than one count but fewer than ten. The chain is built from TRBV6-5 and TRBJ1-4, with D perhaps TRBD1 (5 bases). Looked up from germline, CDR1 is MNHEY and CDR2 is SVGAGI. The CDR3 runs 15 residues. Trimming removed 6 bases at V and 3 bases at J, with 14 bases between. DNA for the CDR3: TGTGCCAGCAGGACCTTGGGGACGCCTAATGAAAAACTGTTTTTT. This sequence encodes CASRTLGTPNEKLFF.

The chain employs TRBV21-1 and TRBJ2-7. TRBV21-1 is a pseudogene. The length of the CDR3 is 11 residues. CDR3 bases: TGTGCCAGCAACCCAGTGGTCGAGCAGTACTTC. This encodes CASNPVVEQYF.

The V and J genes are TRBV18 and TRBJ1-1, with D uncertain. The CDR3 covers 16 residues. The V end lost 8 bases, the J end lost 5 bases, and 24 bases lay between the germline ends. The germline gives CDR1 KGHSH, CDR2 LQKENI. The CDR3: CASKNTSPGGGTEAFF. The CDR3 region has the DNA TGTGCCAGCAAAAACACTAGTCCCGGCGGAGGGACTGAAGCTTTCTTT. The whole variable domain, remainder taken from reference TRBV18 and TRBJ1-1, is NAGVMQNPRHLVRRRGQEARLRCSPMKGHSHVYWYRQLPEEGLKFMVYLQKENIIDESGMPKERFSAEFPKEGPSILRIQQVVRGDSAAYFCASKNTSPGGGTEAFFGQGTRLTVV.

This chain connects TRBV10-3 to TRBJ2-5, with TRBD1 identical over 10 bases. V lost 3 bases to trimming and J lost 5 bases; unmatched junction nucleotides: 6. The CDR3 contains 15 residues. Looked up from germline, CDR1 is ENHRY and CDR2 is SYGVKD. CDR3 nucleotides: TGTGCCATCAGTGACGGGACAGGGGTTTGGGAGACCCAGTACTTC. It yields the protein CAISDGTGVWETQYF.